This entry features one TCR beta chain sequence. The antigen is not known. The study sampled nominally healthy donors, though unrecorded immune exposures were likely. These data originate in a study of cytomegalovirus exposure and HLA in healthy donors. Germline CDR1 and CDR2: LNHNV and YYDKDF (reference sequence). V was cut by 5 bases and J by 8 bases, with 15 bases left in between. The CDR3 has 13 amino acids. The PCR made use of 60 Vbeta and 13 Jbeta primers. Assay: immunoSEQ multiplex PCR; the TCRdb copy retains only in-frame clones and omits some. The sample carries about 97,000 clones, around 73% recorded once. Study outcomes and limitations: Some V segments, TRBV6-2 and TRBV6-3 among them, were indistinguishable and were therefore excluded. Among the most significant clusters, several appeared linked to common viral pathogens in a later analysis.

This TCR came from a man between 35 and 55 years old in good health and CMV-seronegative. The V call is TRBV15, the J call TRBJ1-2; unclear D gene. Input material: PBMCs. CDR3 sequence: CATSPSNPGGYTF. The DNA for the CDR3 is TGTGCCACCAGCCCCTCAAACCCGGGGGGCTACACCTTC.